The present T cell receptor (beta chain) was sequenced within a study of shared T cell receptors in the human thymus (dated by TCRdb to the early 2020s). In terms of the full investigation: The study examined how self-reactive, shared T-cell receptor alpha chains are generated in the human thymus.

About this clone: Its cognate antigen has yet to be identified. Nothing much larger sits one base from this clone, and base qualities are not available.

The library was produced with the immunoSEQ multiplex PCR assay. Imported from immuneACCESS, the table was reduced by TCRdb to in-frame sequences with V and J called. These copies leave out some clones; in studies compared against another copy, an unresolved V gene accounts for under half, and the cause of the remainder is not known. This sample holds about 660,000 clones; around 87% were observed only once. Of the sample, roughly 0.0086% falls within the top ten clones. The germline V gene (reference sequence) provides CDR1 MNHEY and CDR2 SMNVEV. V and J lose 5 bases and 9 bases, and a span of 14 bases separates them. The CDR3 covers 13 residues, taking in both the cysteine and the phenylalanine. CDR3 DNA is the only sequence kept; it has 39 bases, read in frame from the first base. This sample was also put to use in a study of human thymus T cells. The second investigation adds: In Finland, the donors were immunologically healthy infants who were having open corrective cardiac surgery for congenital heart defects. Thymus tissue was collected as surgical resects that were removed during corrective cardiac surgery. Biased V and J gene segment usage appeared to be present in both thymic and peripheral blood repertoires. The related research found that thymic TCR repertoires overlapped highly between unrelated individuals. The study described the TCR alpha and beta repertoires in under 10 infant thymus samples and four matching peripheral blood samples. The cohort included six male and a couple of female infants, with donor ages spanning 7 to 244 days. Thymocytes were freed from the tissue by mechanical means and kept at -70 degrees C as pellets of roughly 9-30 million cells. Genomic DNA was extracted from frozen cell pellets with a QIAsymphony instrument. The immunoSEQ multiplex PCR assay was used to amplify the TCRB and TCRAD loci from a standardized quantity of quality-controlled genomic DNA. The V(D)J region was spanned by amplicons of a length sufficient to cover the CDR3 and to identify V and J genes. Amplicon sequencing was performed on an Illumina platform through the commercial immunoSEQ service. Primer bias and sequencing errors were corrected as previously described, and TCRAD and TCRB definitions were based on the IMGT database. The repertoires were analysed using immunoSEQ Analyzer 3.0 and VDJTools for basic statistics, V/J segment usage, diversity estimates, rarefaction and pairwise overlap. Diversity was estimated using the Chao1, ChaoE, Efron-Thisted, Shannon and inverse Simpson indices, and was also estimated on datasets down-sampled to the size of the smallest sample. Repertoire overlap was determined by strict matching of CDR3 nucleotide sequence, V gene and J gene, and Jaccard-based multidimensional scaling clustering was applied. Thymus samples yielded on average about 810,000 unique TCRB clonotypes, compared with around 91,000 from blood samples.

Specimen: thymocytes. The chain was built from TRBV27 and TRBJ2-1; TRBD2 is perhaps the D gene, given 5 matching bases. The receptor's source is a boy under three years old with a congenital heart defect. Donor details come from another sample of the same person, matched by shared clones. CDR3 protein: CASSPSQRCEQFF. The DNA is TGTGCCAGCAGTCCCTCCCAGCGGTGTGAGCAGTTCTTC.